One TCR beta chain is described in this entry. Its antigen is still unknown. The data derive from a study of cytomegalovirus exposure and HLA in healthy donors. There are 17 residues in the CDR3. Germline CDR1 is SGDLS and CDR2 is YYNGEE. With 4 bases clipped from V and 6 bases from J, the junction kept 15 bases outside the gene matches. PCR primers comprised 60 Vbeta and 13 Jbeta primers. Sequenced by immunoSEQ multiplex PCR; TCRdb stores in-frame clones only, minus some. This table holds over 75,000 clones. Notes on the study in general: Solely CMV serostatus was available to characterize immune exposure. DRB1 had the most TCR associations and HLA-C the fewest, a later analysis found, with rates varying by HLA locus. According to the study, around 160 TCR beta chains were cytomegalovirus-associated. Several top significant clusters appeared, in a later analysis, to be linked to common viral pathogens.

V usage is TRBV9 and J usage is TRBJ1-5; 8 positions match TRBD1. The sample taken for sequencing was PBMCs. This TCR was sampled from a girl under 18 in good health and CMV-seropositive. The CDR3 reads CASSPGESGGWIQPQHF. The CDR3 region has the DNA TGTGCCAGCAGCCCCGGGGAGTCAGGGGGCTGGATTCAGCCCCAGCATTTT. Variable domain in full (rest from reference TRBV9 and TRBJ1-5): DSGVTQTPKHLITATGQRVTLRCSPRSGDLSVYWYQQSLDQGLQFLIQYYNGEERAKGNILERFSAQQFPDLHSELNLSSLELGDSALYFCASSPGESGGWIQPQHFGDGTRLSIL.